This section outlines one TCR beta chain sequence together with its context. Its antigen is undetermined. The sample belongs to a study of Ad26.COV2.S vaccination and SARS-CoV-2 variants. CDR3 length: 15 amino acids. V lost 4 bases, J lost 4 bases, and 9 bases stayed unmatched. Germline V gene data show CDR1 as MGHRA and CDR2 as YSYEKL. Some clones are missing from TCRdb's copy, which holds only in-frame ones; the method was immunoSEQ multiplex PCR. The sample has around 170,000 clones; approximately 88% are singletons. Study observations and caveats: Total T cell responses were possibly underestimated by TCR breadth and depth analyses. Spike-specific CD8+ and CD4+ T cell responses reportedly showed substantial breadth after vaccination. Placebo recipients trailed vaccine recipients in spike-specific TCR breadth. Similar non-spike TCR breadth was observed in recipients of vaccine and of placebo.

The source was peripheral blood, collected after recovery from COVID-19. J is TRBJ1-1 and V is TRBV4-1; the match to TRBD1 covers 7 bases. This clonotype was obtained from a human donor who had recovered from COVID-19. Here the CDR3 DNA reads TGCGCCAGCAGCCCCCGGGAGGGGGCGCCCACTGAAGCTTTCTTT. This gives the protein CASSPREGAPTEAFF.